The following is a T cell receptor beta chain sequence with its context. Its antigen is currently unknown. The data originate from a study of OX40 agonist ivuxolimab in advanced cancers. Study background: At 0.01 to 10 mg/kg, ivuxolimab was administered intravenously to patients every 2 weeks. With a range of roughly 20 to 80, age averaged about 58 years, and around 83% were male.

Profiling relied on immunoSEQ multiplex PCR, and the TCRdb table lists in-frame clones only, not all of them. The table shows about 48,000 clones, with approximately 88% occurring only once. The CDR3 loop spans 14 amino acids. Germline V gene data show CDR1 as LGHNA and CDR2 as YSLEER. With V trimmed by 4 bases and J by 5 bases, 6 bases remained unmatched. Study-level points and caveats: In general, CD8+ T cells held more expanded clones than CD4+ did, on average.

This rearrangement joins TRBV4-3 to TRBJ2-3; 7 nucleotides match TRBD1. The specimen comprised CD4+ or CD8+ T cells sorted from blood, sampled in a trial of the OX40 agonist ivuxolimab. The clonotype comes from an adult with an advanced solid tumor such as melanoma, head and neck, liver or kidney cancer. CDR3 DNA sequence: TGCGCCAGCAGCCCGAGACAGGGTGAAGATACGCAGTATTTT. This sequence encodes CASSPRQGEDTQYF.